Shown below are 27 T cell receptor beta chains from a single sample sequenced in a study of blood T cell repertoires in COVID-19. Repertoires were generated with immunoSEQ multiplex PCR, while TCRdb's copy carries only in-frame clones and drops some. The repertoire holds around 310,000 clones, with nearly 90% as singletons. The source material was peripheral blood. All receptors derive from a woman in her thirties or forties with COVID-19, enrolled during active disease.

The chain uses TRBV5-1 and TRBJ2-2, with D perhaps matching TRBD1 (6 bases). Looked up from germline, CDR1 is SGHRS and CDR2 is YFSETQ. V was shortened by 2 bases and J by 7 bases, with 6 bases between the two germline ends. The CDR3 contains 12 residues. DNA of the CDR3: TGCGCCAGCAGCTTAGGGGGCGGGGAGCTGTTTTTT. Translating gives CASSLGGGELFF.

The CDR3 DNA reads as TGCGCCAGCAGCTTGAGGGGCGATACAAGTGGCGAGCAGTACTTC. Translation gives CASSLRGDTSGEQYF. The chain recombines TRBV5-1 with TRBJ2-7; tentative D call: TRBD1 (5 bases). This CDR3 is built from 15 residues. Between the trimmed V and J ends, which lost 1 base and 6 bases, there was a span of 17 bases. Germline V lookup: CDR1 SGHRS, CDR2 YFSETQ.

The rearrangement uses TRBV9 and TRBJ2-1; 12 bases map to TRBD2. CDR3 length: 18 residues. The germline CDR1 and CDR2 sequences are SGDLS and YYNGEE. With 3 bases clipped from V and 8 bases from J, the junction kept 15 bases outside the gene matches. As DNA, the CDR3 is TGTGCCAGCAGCGCTGACGTATTTCTAGCGGGAGGGCGGGATGAGCAGTTCTTC. Amino acids: CASSADVFLAGGRDEQFF.

The rearrangement links TRBV28 to TRBJ2-4, with a weak D call TRBD2 (6 bases). The CDR3 spans 14 residues. The germline V gene has CDR1 MDHEN and CDR2 SYDVKM. V shed 3 bases and J shed 8 bases, with 14 bases lying between them. The DNA of the CDR3 is TGTGCCAGCAGTTTGGGCTCGCCGGGGGACATTCAGTACTTC. Encoded protein: CASSLGSPGDIQYF.

In the case of this clone: This CDR3 is also generated by other DNA sequences in the sample. The chain couples TRBV9 to TRBJ2-3; tentative D call: TRBD1 (5 bases). This CDR3 is built from 13 residues. V was pared by 0 bases and J by 4 bases, with 6 bases between. Germline assignment: CDR1 SGDLS and CDR2 YYNGEE. This CDR3 is CASSVVGADTQYF. Written as DNA, the CDR3 is TGTGCCAGCAGCGTAGTAGGGGCAGATACGCAGTATTTT.

The J gene is TRBJ2-1, the V gene TRBV7-9; 9 nucleotides match TRBD2. The CDR3 has 17 amino acids. V shed 0 bases, J shed 12 bases, and the junction held 15 bases outside the gene matches. In germline, CDR1 is SEHNR, CDR2 FQNEAQ (reference sequence). CDR3 DNA: TGTGCCAGCAGCTTAGCGCTCGATCAAGCGGGGGGTCCCGGGCAGTTCTTC. This translates into CASSLALDQAGGPGQFF. The whole variable domain, filled in from reference TRBV7-9 and TRBJ2-1, reads DTGVSQNPRHKITKRGQNVTFRCDPISEHNRLYWYRQTLGQGPEFLTYFQNEAQLEKSRLLSDRFSAERPKGSFSTLEIQRTEQGDSAMYLCASSLALDQAGGPGQFFGPGTRLTVL.

The chain combines TRBV7-2 with TRBJ2-5; TRBD2 aligns across 7 bases. This CDR3 is built from 14 residues. Germline V CDR1 and CDR2: SGHTA, FQGNSA. The V gene end was trimmed by 8 bases and the J gene end by 2 bases; junction bases not matched to a gene: 8. CDR3 bases: TGTGCCAGCGTACCAGCGGGATTACAAGAGACCCAGTACTTC. It specifies CASVPAGLQETQYF.

This chain links TRBV6-2 or TRBV6-3 with TRBJ1-5; 8 nucleotides agree with TRBD1. CDR3 length: 13 amino acids. Trimming at V came to 6 bases and at J to 5 bases, leaving 3 bases not matched to a gene. Germline CDR1 reads MNHEY; CDR2 reads SVGEGT. CDR3 nucleotides: TGTGCCAGCAGCCTACAGGGGGATCAGCCCCAGCATTTT. Protein: CASSLQGDQPQHF.

V and J are TRBV10-2 and TRBJ2-1, with D maybe TRBD1 (6 bases). V was pared by 7 bases and J by 0 bases, with 13 bases between. Germline CDR1 WSHSY, CDR2 SAAADI. The CDR3 has 15 residues. The CDR3 nucleotides read TGCGCCAGCATTGGAACGGACAGCTCCTACAATGAGCAGTTCTTC. Protein product: CASIGTDSSYNEQFF.

This clone was seen once. The J gene is TRBJ1-5, the V gene TRBV6-1; 9 nucleotides line up with TRBD1. Per germline, CDR1 MNHNS and CDR2 SASEGT. The V gene end was trimmed by 3 bases and the J gene end by 2 bases; junction bases not matched to a gene: 5. The CDR3 contains 16 residues. CDR3 sequence (DNA): TGTGCCAGCAGTGACGGACAGGGGAGTGGCAATCAGCCCCAGCATTTT. Its protein product is CASSDGQGSGNQPQHF.

This chain connects TRBV28 to TRBJ2-7; 9 bases map to TRBD2. Per germline, CDR1 MDHEN and CDR2 SYDVKM. V shed 6 bases, J shed 0 bases, and the junction held 3 bases outside the gene matches. This CDR3 region has 14 residues. This CDR3 reads CASRSSGTSYEQYF. DNA for the CDR3: TGTGCCAGCAGGTCTAGCGGGACCTCCTACGAGCAGTACTTC.

CDR3 sequence (DNA): TGTGCCAGCAGTTTATGGGGCAACGTACTCTACAATGAGCAGTTCTTC. It translates to CASSLWGNVLYNEQFF. The chain combines TRBV27 with TRBJ2-1; the D gene is possibly TRBD1 (5 bases). Between the trimmed V and J ends, which lost 1 base and 3 bases, there was a span of 13 bases. Germline V lookup: CDR1 MNHEY, CDR2 SMNVEV (reference sequence). This CDR3 spans 16 amino acids.

The gene calls are TRBV28 and TRBJ1-1; no clear D. The CDR3 runs 18 residues. V was shortened by 7 bases and J by 3 bases, with 27 bases between the two germline ends. Germline V CDR1 and CDR2: MDHEN, SYDVKM. In DNA form, the CDR3 reads TGTGCCAGCATTATCGCACCCCGTCGACAAGGAGGGTACACTGAAGCTTTCTTT. Translating gives CASIIAPRRQGGYTEAFF. Using reference TRBV28 and TRBJ1-1 for the parts outside the CDR3, the full variable domain is DVKVTQSSRYLVKRTGEKVFLECVQDMDHENMFWYRQDPGLGLRLIYFSYDVKMKEKGDIPEGYSVSREKKERFSLILESASTNQTSMYLCASIIAPRRQGGYTEAFFGQGTRLTVV.

The chain links TRBV6-5 to TRBJ2-1, with TRBD2 identical over 9 bases. This CDR3 has 12 residues. The germline CDR1 and CDR2 sequences are MNHEY and SVGAGI. V was pared by 5 bases and J by 10 bases, with 3 bases of the junction left unmatched. In DNA, the CDR3 is TGTGCCAGCAGTCCCGGACTAGCGGAGCAGTTCTTC. This codes for CASSPGLAEQFF.

The chain links TRBV29-1 to TRBJ2-7; tentatively, D is TRBD1 (6 bases). There are 15 residues in the CDR3. V was pared by 0 bases and J by 3 bases, with 15 bases between. Germline assignment: CDR1 SQVTM and CDR2 ANQGSEA. This CDR3 is CSVEELTGPDYEQYF. The CDR3, as DNA: TGCAGCGTTGAAGAACTAACAGGGCCAGACTACGAGCAGTACTTC.

The J gene is TRBJ2-2, the V gene TRBV28, with D possibly TRBD2 on 5 matching bases. The germline V gene has CDR1 MDHEN and CDR2 SYDVKM. This CDR3 has 12 residues. Trimming took 7 bases from V and 7 from J, leaving 10 bases between them. The CDR3 bases are TGTGCCAGCACGAGGGTCGACGGGGAGCTGTTTTTT. Protein sequence: CASTRVDGELFF.

Notes on this clone: The junction does not match germline at one end; this may be a read error. The chain combines TRBV15 with TRBJ1-4; D remains ambiguous. CDR1 and CDR2 from the germline V gene are LNHNV and YYDKDF (reference sequence). The CDR3 has 12 residues. The CDR3, as DNA: TGTGCCACCAGCAGGGATCTGCCAGGCGTAGTTTTT. Its protein is CATSRDLPGVVF. Full variable domain (rest looked up from reference TRBV15 and TRBJ1-4): DAMVIQNPRYQVTQFGKPVTLSCSQTLNHNVMYWYQQKSSQAPKLLFHYYDKDFNNEADTPDNFQSRRPNTSFCFLDIRSPGLGDTAMYLCATSRDLPGVVFGSGTQLSVL.

The J gene is TRBJ2-1, the V gene TRBV27; 9 positions agree with TRBD2. CDR1 and CDR2 from the germline V gene are MNHEY and SMNVEV (reference sequence). The CDR3 is made up of 15 amino acids. The trim removed 3 bases at V and 8 bases at J, leaving 8 bases unmatched. Here the CDR3 DNA reads TGTGCCAGCAGTTTTCGGCGGGAGGGCTTGTATGAGCAGTTCTTC. Its translation: CASSFRREGLYEQFF.

This chain uses TRBV6-1 with TRBJ2-7; D perhaps matches TRBD1 (6 bases). CDR3 size: 15 residues. CDR1 MNHNS and CDR2 SASEGT come from the germline V gene. Trimming took off 5 bases at V and 2 bases at J, with 16 bases between the two ends. CDR3 amino acids: CASSPSMTGTYEQYF. The CDR3 bases are TGTGCCAGCAGTCCTTCGATGACAGGAACCTACGAGCAGTACTTC.

The genes are TRBV28 and TRBJ1-2, with D possibly being TRBD1 (5 bases). The CDR3 spans 15 residues. Trimming cost V 6 bases and J 6 bases, with 20 bases left between them. Germline V gene lookup returns CDR1 MDHEN and CDR2 SYDVKM. The chain's CDR3 is CASRLPARRADGYTF. The CDR3 coding sequence is TGTGCCAGCAGACTCCCCGCCCGCAGGGCGGATGGCTACACCTTC.

This chain uses TRBV19 with TRBJ2-1; TRBD2 agrees at 9 bases. This CDR3 has 14 residues. CDR1 and CDR2 from the germline V gene are LNHDA and SQIVND (reference sequence). V trimming: 6 bases; J trimming: 3 bases; junction bases outside the gene matches: 3. CDR3 in amino acids: CASSVSGSYNEQFF. The CDR3 region has the DNA TGTGCCAGTAGCGTTAGCGGGAGCTACAATGAGCAGTTCTTC.

This clone was detected only once. The chain carries TRBV12-5 and TRBJ1-5; D is unclear. Trimming took off 3 bases at V and 4 bases at J, with 4 bases between the two ends. This CDR3 region has 12 residues. Germline CDR1 is LGHNT and CDR2 is FRNRAP. CDR3 in amino acids: CASGFLNQPQHF. CDR3 coding DNA: TGTGCTAGTGGTTTCCTAAATCAGCCCCAGCATTTT.

About this clone: Other DNA sequences within the sample encode an identical CDR3. The CDR3 DNA reads TGTGCCAGCAGTGCTACAGGTTCCTACGAGCAGTACTTC. Translating gives CASSATGSYEQYF. J is TRBJ2-7 and V is TRBV27; D is perhaps TRBD1 (5 bases). In germline, CDR1 is MNHEY, CDR2 SMNVEV (reference sequence). Deletions cut 5 bases from V and 1 base from J, with 9 bases between. The CDR3 has 13 amino acids.

This chain uses TRBV5-1 with TRBJ1-2; D not certain. The V gene lost 3 bases and the J gene lost 7 bases, with 16 bases spanning the gap. Germline V gene data show CDR1 as SGHRS and CDR2 as YFSETQ. CDR3 length: 14 residues. The CDR3 loop is CASSSEGDPGGYTF. CDR3 DNA: TGCGCCAGCAGCTCTGAAGGTGATCCAGGTGGCTACACCTTC.

The count of this clone is one. J is TRBJ1-1 and V is TRBV9; no clear D. Germline CDR1 and CDR2: SGDLS and YYNGEE. The CDR3 is 16 residues long. With 0 bases removed from V and 0 bases from J, the gap between germline ends came to 12 bases. CDR3 sequence: CASSVGVELMNTEAFF. The CDR3 nucleotides read TGTGCCAGCAGCGTAGGAGTGGAGTTAATGAACACTGAAGCTTTCTTT.

The chain is built from TRBV10-3 and TRBJ2-4, with no clear D. This CDR3 has 14 residues. Germline CDR1 reads ENHRY; CDR2 reads SYGVKD. The ends were cut back, 4 bases at V and 5 bases at J, with 12 bases in the middle. This CDR3 reads CAISGAGSENIQYF. In nucleotides, the CDR3 is TGTGCCATCAGTGGGGCAGGATCAGAAAACATTCAGTACTTC.

This chain joins TRBV27 and TRBJ2-6; TRBD2 matches at 13 bases. This CDR3 is 17 amino acids long. Losses at the gene ends were 10 bases for V and 2 bases for J; bases not matched to a gene: 8. Germline V gives CDR1 MNHEY, CDR2 SMNVEV (reference sequence). The CDR3 DNA sequence: TGTGCCACCCTGACTAGCGGGGGGCCGGCTGGGGCCAACGTCCTGACTTTC. This codes for CATLTSGGPAGANVLTF.